One and the same sample provided the 18 T cell receptor beta chains below, sequenced in a study of blood T cell repertoires in COVID-19. TCRdb keeps only in-frame clones here, not all; method: immunoSEQ multiplex PCR. The sample carries roughly 150,000 clones, 80% recorded once. The sequencing sample was made of PBMCs or T cells enriched from blood (not recorded which). These receptors were obtained from a woman aged 55 to 70 who had recovered from COVID-19.

The chain combines TRBV24-1 with TRBJ2-1, with TRBD1 matching 10 bases. Germline CDR1 reads KGHDR; CDR2 reads SFDVKD. V lost 5 bases and J lost 8; bases outside the gene matches: 11. The CDR3 extends over 16 amino acids. In DNA, the CDR3 is TGTGCCACCAGTGCCTCGGACAGGGGGAAGGGGGATGAGCAGTTCTTC. Protein: CATSASDRGKGDEQFF.

The gene calls are TRBV27 and TRBJ2-7; TRBD1 matches at 8 bases. CDR1 MNHEY and CDR2 SMNVEV come from the germline V gene (reference sequence). The CDR3 is 14 amino acids. Trimming took 3 bases from V and 1 from J; bases not matched to a gene: 2. In DNA form, the CDR3 reads TGTGCCAGCAGTTTTGGACAGGGATCCTACGAGCAGTACTTC. Its protein product is CASSFGQGSYEQYF.

This clone was picked up many times. This chain uses TRBV14 with TRBJ2-7; D is possibly TRBD2 (5 bases). The CDR3 is 13 amino acids. V dropped 0 bases and J dropped 5 bases, with 8 bases sitting between them. CDR1 and CDR2 from the germline V gene are SGHDN and FVKESK. CDR3 DNA sequence: TGTGCCAGCAGCCAAGAGGGGAGAAACGAGCAGTACTTC. It encodes CASSQEGRNEQYF.

The chain combines TRBV18 with TRBJ2-5; TRBD2 matches at 7 bases. From germline, CDR1 is KGHSH and CDR2 LQKENI. Trimming took 4 bases from V and 5 from J; bases not matched to a gene: 10. This CDR3 spans 15 amino acids. The CDR3 DNA reads TGTGCCAGCTCACTCCTGAGCGGGACTCGGGAGACCCAGTACTTC. Its protein is CASSLLSGTRETQYF.

The chain couples TRBV19 to TRBJ2-7; 7 nucleotides align to TRBD1. Trimming removed 3 bases from V and 2 bases from J; junction bases left unmatched: 7. This CDR3 contains 15 residues. Germline CDR1 is LNHDA and CDR2 is SQIVND (reference sequence). The CDR3 is CASSMGQGETYEQYF. CDR3 bases: TGTGCCAGTAGTATGGGTCAGGGGGAGACCTACGAGCAGTACTTC.

This chain joins TRBV5-1 and TRBJ1-2; D is perhaps TRBD1 (5 bases). The V gene's germline CDR1 is SGHRS and CDR2 YFSETQ. V was pared by 1 base and J by 3 bases, with 7 bases between. The CDR3 runs 13 residues. In DNA, the CDR3 is TGCGCCAGCAGCTTGATGACAGACTATGGCTACACCTTC. This translates into CASSLMTDYGYTF.

This clone has only a few counts. The rearrangement joins TRBV5-6 to TRBJ1-1, with D possibly matching TRBD1 (5 bases). Germline assignment: CDR1 SGHDT and CDR2 YYEEEE. Between the trimmed V and J ends, which lost 0 bases and 4 bases, there was a span of 13 bases. The CDR3 has 15 amino acids. The CDR3 spells CASSLGTGGVTEAFF. The CDR3 nucleotides read TGTGCCAGCAGCTTGGGGACGGGAGGGGTCACTGAAGCTTTCTTT.

This clone was counted a single time. CDR3 in amino acids: CASSLRSDRADKGYTF. The CDR3 DNA is TGTGCCAGCAGTTTGAGATCAGACAGGGCAGACAAGGGCTACACCTTC. The V call is TRBV27, the J call TRBJ1-2; 7 positions match TRBD1. The J segment lost 8 bases and the V segment lost 3 bases, leaving 15 bases of the junction unmatched. Germline CDR1 is MNHEY and CDR2 is SMNVEV (reference sequence). The CDR3 spans 16 residues.

The rearrangement links TRBV5-3 to TRBJ1-2; no firm D call. TRBV5-3 is marked as an open reading frame, function uncertain. This CDR3 comprises 15 residues. Trimming took off 4 bases at V and 4 bases at J, with 17 bases between the two ends. The CDR3 region has the DNA TGTGCCAGAAGCCTGATCGGAGAACCATCCTATGGCTACACCTTC. Translated: CARSLIGEPSYGYTF.

There are a few counts of this clone. The rearrangement uses TRBV9 and TRBJ2-7; the match to TRBD1 covers 8 bases. CDR1 and CDR2 from the germline V gene are SGDLS and YYNGEE. The trim removed 0 bases at V and 6 bases at J, leaving 8 bases unmatched. This CDR3 region has 15 residues. The CDR3 nucleotides are TGTGCCAGCAGCGTAGAGCAGGGGGCAGGTGCCGAGCAGTACTTC. It yields the protein CASSVEQGAGAEQYF.

This chain links TRBV5-1 with TRBJ1-2; maybe TRBD1 (5 bases). The germline V and J ends were trimmed by 3 bases and 0 bases, with 9 bases remaining between them. Germline loops: CDR1 SGHRS, CDR2 YFSETQ. This CDR3 comprises 14 residues. In DNA form, the CDR3 reads TGCGCCAGCAGCTGGTCAGGGTCTAACTATGGCTACACCTTC. It yields the protein CASSWSGSNYGYTF.

This clone turned up a few times. CDR3 amino acids: CASRVDRDYGYTF. The CDR3 nucleotides are TGCGCCAGCAGGGTCGACAGAGACTATGGCTACACCTTC. The chain links TRBV5-1 to TRBJ1-2; D is possibly TRBD1 (5 bases). V gave up 5 bases and J gave up 3 bases, with 11 bases separating them. This CDR3 has 13 amino acids. CDR1 is SGHRS, CDR2 YFSETQ, per germline.

The chain links TRBV11-3 to TRBJ2-3; a weak D match, TRBD2 (7 bases). CDR1 and CDR2 from the germline V gene are SGHNT and YENEEA. Trimming took off 6 bases at V and 0 bases at J, with 13 bases between the two ends. CDR3 size: 15 residues. CDR3 in DNA: TGTGCCAGCAGTTTGGGGGGGCAGAGCACAGATACGCAGTATTTT. It codes for CASSLGGQSTDTQYF.

With regard to this clone: This specimen includes other DNA sequences encoding the same CDR3. The chain joins TRBV5-1 to TRBJ2-7; 7 positions agree with TRBD1. V trimming: 4 bases; J trimming: 4 bases; junction bases outside the gene matches: 5. The CDR3 has 13 amino acids. The germline CDR1 and CDR2 sequences are SGHRS and YFSETQ. The CDR3 here is CASSLDRVYEQYF. The CDR3 bases are TGCGCCAGCAGCCTAGACAGGGTATACGAGCAGTACTTC.

The chain combines TRBV11-2 with TRBJ2-7; TRBD2 aligns across 9 bases. With V trimmed by 0 bases and J by 4 bases, 7 bases remained unmatched. Germline CDR1 SGHAT, CDR2 FQNNGV. The CDR3 extends over 16 amino acids. CDR3 sequence reads: CASSLEAAGGLYEQYF. The CDR3 DNA reads as TGTGCCAGCAGCTTAGAAGCAGCGGGGGGATTGTACGAGCAGTACTTC. The variable domain in full, with the rest retrieved from reference TRBV11-2 and TRBJ2-7, is EAGVAQSPRYKIIEKRQSVAFWCNPISGHATLYWYQQILGQGPKLLIQFQNNGVVDDSQLPKDRFSAERLKGVDSTLKIQPAKLEDSAVYLCASSLEAAGGLYEQYFGPGTRLTVT.

V is TRBV3-1 (or the pseudogene TRBV3-2) and J is TRBJ1-3; D possibly corresponds to TRBD1 (6 bases). Germline CDR1 LGHDT, CDR2 YNNKEL (reference sequence). The germline V and J ends were trimmed by 7 bases and 4 bases, with 17 bases remaining between them. The CDR3 extends over 15 amino acids. This CDR3 reads CASTLDPQGGNTIYF. The CDR3 DNA sequence: TGTGCCAGCACCTTAGACCCCCAGGGGGGAAACACCATATATTTT.

Ten or more counts support this clone. The chain couples TRBV5-6 to TRBJ2-4, with D hard to call. Germline lookup yields CDR1 SGHDT and CDR2 YYEEEE. CDR3 length: 15 residues. Trimming took off 0 bases at V and 2 bases at J, with 9 bases between the two ends. The CDR3 reads CASSLVSGSKNIQYF. In DNA, the CDR3 is TGTGCCAGCAGCTTGGTGTCGGGTTCCAAAAACATTCAGTACTTC.

This clone was detected only a few times. The V and J genes are TRBV2 and TRBJ2-7; 7 bases fit TRBD2. Germline V gene sequence: CDR1 SNHLY, CDR2 FYNNEI. This CDR3 contains 14 residues. V lost 7 bases, J lost 3 bases, and 9 bases stayed unmatched. This CDR3 reads CASIAAGVLYEQYF. The CDR3 DNA follows: TGTGCCAGCATCGCCGCGGGGGTCCTCTACGAGCAGTACTTC.